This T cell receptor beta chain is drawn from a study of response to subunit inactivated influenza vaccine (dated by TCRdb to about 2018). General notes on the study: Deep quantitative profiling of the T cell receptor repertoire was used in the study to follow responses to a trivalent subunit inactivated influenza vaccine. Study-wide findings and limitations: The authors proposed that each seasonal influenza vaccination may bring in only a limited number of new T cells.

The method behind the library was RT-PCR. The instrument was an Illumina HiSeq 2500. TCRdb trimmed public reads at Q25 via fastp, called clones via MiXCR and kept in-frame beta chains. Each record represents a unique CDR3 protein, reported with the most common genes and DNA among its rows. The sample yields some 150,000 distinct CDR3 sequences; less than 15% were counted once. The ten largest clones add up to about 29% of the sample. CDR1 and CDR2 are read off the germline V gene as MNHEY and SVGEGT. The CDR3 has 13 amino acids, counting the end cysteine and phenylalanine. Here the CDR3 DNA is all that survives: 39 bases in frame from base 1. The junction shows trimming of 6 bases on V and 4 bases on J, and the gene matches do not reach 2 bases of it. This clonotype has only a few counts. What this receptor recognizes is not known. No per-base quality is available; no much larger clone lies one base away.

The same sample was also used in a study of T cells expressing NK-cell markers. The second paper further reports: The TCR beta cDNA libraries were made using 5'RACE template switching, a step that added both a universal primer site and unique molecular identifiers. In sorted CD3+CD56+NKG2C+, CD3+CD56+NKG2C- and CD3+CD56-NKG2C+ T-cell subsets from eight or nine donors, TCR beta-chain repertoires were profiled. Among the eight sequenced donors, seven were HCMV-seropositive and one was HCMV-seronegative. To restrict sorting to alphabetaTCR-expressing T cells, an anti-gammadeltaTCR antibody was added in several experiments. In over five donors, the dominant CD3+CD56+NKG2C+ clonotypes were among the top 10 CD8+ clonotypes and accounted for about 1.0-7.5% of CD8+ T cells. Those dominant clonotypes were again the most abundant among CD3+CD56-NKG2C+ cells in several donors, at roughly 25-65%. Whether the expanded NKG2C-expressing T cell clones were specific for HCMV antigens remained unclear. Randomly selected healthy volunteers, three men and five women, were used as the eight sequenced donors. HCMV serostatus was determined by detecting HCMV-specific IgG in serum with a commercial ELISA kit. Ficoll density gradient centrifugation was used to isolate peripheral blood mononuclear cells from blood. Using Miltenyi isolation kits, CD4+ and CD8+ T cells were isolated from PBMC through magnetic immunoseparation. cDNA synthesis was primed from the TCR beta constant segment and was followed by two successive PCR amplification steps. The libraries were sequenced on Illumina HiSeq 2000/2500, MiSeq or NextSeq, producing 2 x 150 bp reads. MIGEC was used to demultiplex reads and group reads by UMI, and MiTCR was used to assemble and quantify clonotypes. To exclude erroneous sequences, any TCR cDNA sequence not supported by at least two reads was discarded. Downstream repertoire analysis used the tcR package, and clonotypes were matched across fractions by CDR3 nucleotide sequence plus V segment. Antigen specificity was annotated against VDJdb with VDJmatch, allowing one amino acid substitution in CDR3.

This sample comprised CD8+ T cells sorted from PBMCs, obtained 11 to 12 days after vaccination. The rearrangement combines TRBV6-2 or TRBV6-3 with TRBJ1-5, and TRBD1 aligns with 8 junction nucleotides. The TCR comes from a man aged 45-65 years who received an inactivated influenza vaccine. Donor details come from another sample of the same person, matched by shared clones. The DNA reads TGTGCCAGCAGGGACAGGGTGAATCAGCCCCAGCATTTT. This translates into CASRDRVNQPQHF.